The 27 T cell receptor beta chains given below trace back to one sample, sequenced in a study of CD8+CD57+ T cells in acquired aplastic anemia. The study profiled TCR beta VDJ and CDR3 using genomic DNA as template. TCRdb reanalysed the reads using MiXCR and keeps one entry per CDR3 protein. The repertoire includes roughly 250,000 distinct CDR3 sequences, around 43% of them detected once, and approximately 8% sits in the top ten. Patients sequenced had flow cytometry evidence of CD8+CD57+ cell expansion. Sequenced sample: sorted CD4+, CD8+, or CD8+CD57+ T cells (not recorded which) from PBMCs. The receptors were sampled from a human donor with aplastic anemia.

The chain recombines TRBV25-1 with TRBJ2-3; D is undetermined. The V end was cut by 8 bases, the J end by 3 bases, with 15 bases between. CDR3 length equals 14 residues. CDR1 MGHDK and CDR2 SYGVNS come from the germline V gene. The CDR3 spells CASGPPFKTDTQYF. In DNA form, the CDR3 reads TGTGCCAGCGGTCCCCCCTTCAAGACAGATACGCAGTATTTT.

This chain links TRBV10-3 with TRBJ1-6; no clear D gene. The germline V gene encodes CDR1 ENHRY and CDR2 SYGVKD. V was pared by 5 bases and J by 5 bases, with 13 bases between. There are 15 residues in the CDR3. CDR3 sequence: CAISQGSPHNSPLHF. In DNA form, the CDR3 reads TGTGCCATCAGTCAAGGGTCCCCTCATAATTCACCCCTCCACTTT.

This clonotype was recorded many times. The chain uses TRBV15 and TRBJ2-1; 12 bases agree with TRBD2. V was pared by 1 base and J by 6 bases, with 7 bases of the junction left unmatched. The germline gives CDR1 LNHNV, CDR2 YYDKDF (reference sequence). This CDR3 has 17 residues. CDR3 sequence: CATSRAHTSGRLNEQFF. For the CDR3, the DNA is TGTGCCACCAGCAGAGCCCACACTAGCGGGAGGCTCAATGAGCAGTTCTTC.

This clonotype has ten or more counts. J is TRBJ1-4 and V is TRBV4-1; D is possibly TRBD1 (5 bases). V shed 1 base and J shed 7 bases, with 13 bases lying between them. CDR3 length: 15 residues. Looked up from germline, CDR1 is MGHRA and CDR2 is YSYEKL. The CDR3 sequence is CASSQGQGISEKLFF. The CDR3 coding sequence is TGCGCCAGCAGCCAAGGCCAGGGCATTAGTGAAAAACTGTTTTTT.

The chain employs TRBV10-3 and TRBJ2-3, with 13 bases aligning to TRBD2. Germline CDR1 reads ENHRY; CDR2 reads SYGVKD. The CDR3 covers 16 residues. V lost 6 bases and J lost 8; bases outside the gene matches: 11. As DNA, the CDR3 is TGTGCCATCAGCCGCGGGACTAGCGGGGAGGTTGGTACGCAGTATTTT. Encoded protein: CAISRGTSGEVGTQYF.

The chain combines TRBV19 with TRBJ2-5, with D possibly being TRBD1 (6 bases). The length of the CDR3 is 13 residues. V gave up 2 bases and J gave up 5 bases, with 9 bases separating them. From germline, CDR1 is LNHDA and CDR2 SQIVND (reference sequence). CDR3 amino acids: CASSITGMETQYF. In DNA form, the CDR3 reads TGTGCCAGTAGTATAACAGGGATGGAGACCCAGTACTTC.

The chain is built from TRBV19 and TRBJ1-1; no firm D call. The ends were cut back, 10 bases at V and 8 bases at J, with 17 bases in the middle. This CDR3 spans 12 amino acids. In germline, CDR1 is LNHDA, CDR2 SQIVND (reference sequence). The CDR3 reads CATSRPSTEAFF. In DNA, the CDR3 is TGTGCCACCTCCCGCCCATCCACGGAAGCTTTCTTT.

The chain has TRBV30 and TRBJ1-6; 10 bases align to TRBD1. Germline CDR1 is GTSNPN and CDR2 is SVGIG (reference sequence). The CDR3 extends over 17 amino acids. After removal of 1 base from V and 10 bases from J, the junction contained 13 bases not matched to a gene. The CDR3 loop is CAWSEGQGNYRGSPLHF. The CDR3 DNA follows: TGTGCCTGGAGTGAGGGACAGGGGAATTACCGGGGGTCACCCCTCCACTTT.

This clonotype was observed at least ten times. This chain links TRBV20-1 with TRBJ1-2, with unresolved D. The V end was cut by 0 bases, the J end by 0 bases, with 11 bases between. This CDR3 region has 15 residues. Germline CDR1 DFQATT, CDR2 SNEGSKA (reference sequence). The CDR3 region has the DNA TGCAGTGCTAGAGATCCCCGGGATCCTAACTATGGCTACACCTTC. Amino acids: CSARDPRDPNYGYTF.

This clonotype has at least ten counts. The chain has TRBV3-1 and TRBJ2-7, with D maybe TRBD2 (5 bases). This CDR3 has 14 residues. CDR1 and CDR2 from the germline V gene are LGHDT and YNNKEL (reference sequence). The V end was cut by 2 bases, the J end by 2 bases, with 10 bases between. CDR3: CASSQRTYPYEQYF. The CDR3 DNA is TGTGCCAGCAGCCAACGGACTTACCCCTACGAGCAGTACTTC.

V is TRBV2 and J is TRBJ2-7, with a tentative D call TRBD2 (5 bases). The V gene lost 4 bases and the J gene lost 5 bases, with 21 bases spanning the gap. The CDR3 sequence is 16 residues long. From germline, CDR1 is SNHLY and CDR2 FYNNEI. The DNA of the CDR3 is TGTGCCAGCAGTGGGACTTCTTTGCAGTTCCCTGACGAGCAGTACTTC. As protein: CASSGTSLQFPDEQYF.

This clonotype was seen repeatedly, ten times or more. The genes are TRBV20-1 and TRBJ2-5; tentatively, D is TRBD2 (6 bases). Germline values: CDR1 DFQATT, CDR2 SNEGSKA (reference sequence). The germline V and J ends were trimmed by 0 bases and 5 bases, with 13 bases remaining between them. CDR3 size: 14 residues. CDR3 amino acids: CSARDGGETETQYF. The CDR3 DNA reads as TGCAGTGCTAGAGATGGCGGGGAAACGGAGACCCAGTACTTC.

Points on this clonotype: A much larger clone lies one base from this, so it may be a read error. The gene calls are TRBV12-3 or TRBV12-4 and TRBJ1-1; D unresolved. The CDR3 totals 15 residues. The V and J ends lost 3 bases and 0 bases respectively, with 11 bases between them. The CDR3 loop reads CASSLFRVMNTEAFF. In DNA, the CDR3 is TGTGCCAGCAGTTTGTTTAGAGTAATGAACACTGAAGCTTTCTTT.

The CDR3 region has the DNA TGTGCCAGCAGTGATTCGTGGACAGGGTTTAACTATGGCTACACCTTC. Amino acid sequence: CASSDSWTGFNYGYTF. The V gene is TRBV2, the J gene TRBJ1-2, with 8 bases identical to TRBD1. CDR1 is SNHLY and CDR2 is FYNNEI in the germline V gene. The CDR3 has 16 amino acids. V dropped 3 bases and J dropped 1; count of bases not matched to a gene: 7.

The chain links TRBV10-3 to TRBJ1-1; D is unclear. CDR3 length: 11 residues. The ends were cut back, 3 bases at V and 10 bases at J, with 9 bases in the middle. CDR1 ENHRY and CDR2 SYGVKD come from the germline V gene. CDR3 loop: CAISESRGAFF. DNA of the CDR3: TGTGCCATCAGTGAAAGTCGAGGAGCTTTCTTT.

This clonotype was observed many times. The CDR3 protein is CSAPPPTGTPQGGAFF. The DNA for the CDR3 is TGCAGTGCGCCACCTCCGACAGGGACCCCCCAAGGCGGTGCTTTCTTT. V usage is TRBV20-1 and J usage is TRBJ1-1; the match to TRBD1 covers 7 bases. The junction had 24 bases not matched to a gene; V was cut back by 6 bases and J by 11 bases. CDR3 length equals 16 residues. CDR1 and CDR2 (germline): DFQATT, SNEGSKA (reference sequence).

Worth noting for this clonotype: The CDR3 does not end in the conserved phenylalanine or tryptophan, so this is likely a read error. The gene calls are TRBV20-1 and TRBJ2-7; 11 bases fit TRBD1. The trim removed 3 bases at V and 3 bases at J, leaving 10 bases unmatched. The CDR3 extends over 16 amino acids. Germline V gene sequence: CDR1 DFQATT, CDR2 SNEGSKA (reference sequence). The CDR3 sequence: CSARKKGTGGIYEQYL. As DNA, the CDR3 is TGCAGTGCTAGGAAGAAAGGGACAGGGGGTATCTACGAGCAGTACCTC.

This clonotype was found many times. The chain has TRBV4-1 and TRBJ2-7, with D perhaps matching TRBD2 (6 bases). CDR3 length equals 16 residues. From germline, CDR1 is MGHRA and CDR2 YSYEKL. Trimming took 0 bases from V and 4 from J, leaving 16 bases between them. The CDR3 loop is CASSQEGAGGNYEQYF. Written as DNA, the CDR3 is TGCGCCAGCAGCCAAGAGGGTGCTGGGGGGAATTACGAGCAGTACTTC.

V and J are TRBV30 and TRBJ2-7; D is perhaps TRBD1 (5 bases). There are 14 residues in the CDR3. In germline, CDR1 is GTSNPN, CDR2 SVGIG (reference sequence). V dropped 2 bases and J dropped 2 bases, with 13 bases sitting between them. DNA of the CDR3: TGTGCCTGGAGTTCACAGGTCGGAACCTACGAGCAGTACTTC. Translated, it gives CAWSSQVGTYEQYF.

The table lists this clonotype with a few counts. An end of the junction does not agree with germline; a read error may underlie this. V gene TRBV2 combines with J gene TRBJ2-7; D gene unclear. Germline lookup yields CDR1 SNHLY and CDR2 FYNNEI. The CDR3 extends over 14 amino acids. This CDR3 is CASSPPDGSHEQYF. For the CDR3, the DNA is TGTGCCAGCAGTCCCCCGGACGGCTCCCACGAGCAGTACTTC. The whole variable domain, remainder taken from reference TRBV2 and TRBJ2-7, is EPEVTQTPSHQVTQMGQEVILRCVPISNHLYFYWYRQILGQKVEFLVSFYNNEISEKSEIFDDQFSVERPDGSNFTLKIRSTKLEDSAMYFCASSPPDGSHEQYFGPGTRLTVT.

The genes are TRBV12-3 or TRBV12-4 and TRBJ1-2, with 10 nucleotides matching TRBD1. The CDR3 runs to 15 residues. V was clipped by 5 bases and J by 1 base; unmatched bases: 4. CDR3 bases: TGTGCCAGCAGTGTCGGGGACAGGGGTAACTATGGCTACACCTTC. It is translated as CASSVGDRGNYGYTF.

The genes are TRBV6-5 and TRBJ2-3, with D perhaps matching TRBD1 or TRBD2 (5 bases each). In germline, CDR1 is MNHEY, CDR2 SVGAGI. The germline V and J ends were trimmed by 10 bases and 2 bases, with 16 bases remaining between them. The CDR3 length is 14 residues. In DNA form, the CDR3 reads TGTGCCATCCGGGGCCACACACACACAGATACGCAGTATTTT. It codes for CAIRGHTHTDTQYF.

V is TRBV7-3 and J is TRBJ2-3; D is perhaps TRBD2 (6 bases). The CDR3 is 17 amino acids. Germline lookup yields CDR1 SGHTA and CDR2 FQGTGA. Deletions cut 3 bases from V and 2 bases from J, with 18 bases between. The CDR3 loop reads CASSFPPRRGATDTQYF. CDR3 coding DNA: TGTGCCAGCAGCTTCCCACCAAGGCGCGGGGCCACAGATACGCAGTATTTT.

Note on this clonotype: This sequence may be a read error, since a much larger clone differs from it by one base. The chain links TRBV6-6 to TRBJ2-5; D gene ambiguous. The CDR3 totals 13 residues. CDR1 MNHNY and CDR2 SVGAGI come from the germline V gene (reference sequence). The CDR3 nucleotides read TGTACCAGCACGGTGTGGCAGCAAGAGACCCAGTACTTC. As protein: CTSTVWQQETQYF.

The rearrangement links TRBV13 to TRBJ2-4; D possibly corresponds to TRBD1 (6 bases). CDR3 length: 14 amino acids. Germline lookup yields CDR1 PRHDT and CDR2 FYEKMQ (reference sequence). Trimming pared 6 bases from V and 8 bases from J, leaving 17 bases between. DNA for the CDR3: TGTGCCAGCAGTTGGCAGGGGTTATTAGACATTCAGTACTTC. Protein product: CASSWQGLLDIQYF.

The chain has TRBV5-1 and TRBJ2-3; 10 nucleotides agree with TRBD1. Germline V lookup: CDR1 SGHRS, CDR2 YFSETQ. The CDR3 length is 16 residues. The V gene end was trimmed by 4 bases and the J gene end by 2 bases; junction bases not matched to a gene: 7. In DNA form, the CDR3 reads TGCGCCAGCAGCCCCCGGGACAGGGGCCTCACAGATACGCAGTATTTT. Encoded protein: CASSPRDRGLTDTQYF.

On this clonotype itself: A much larger clone lies a single base off, so this may be a read error. This sequence joins TRBV12-5 and TRBJ1-1, with no clear D. CDR3 length equals 13 residues. CDR1 is LGHNT and CDR2 is FRNRAP in the germline V gene. CDR3 nucleotide sequence: TGTGCTGGTGGCCTGGTGGGCACCACTGAAGCTTTCTTT. It translates to CAGGLVGTTEAFF.